Listed below are T cell receptor beta chains from one sample, sequenced in a study of graft-versus-host responses after intestinal transplantation. Generated by immunoSEQ multiplex PCR, the TCRdb table keeps only in-frame clones and is missing some. The data hold 90,000 to 120,000 clones, with about 87% observed a single time. No antigen has been identified for these receptors. The sample was unstimulated CD4+ T cells sorted from spleen or lymph node cells, taken before transplant. These receptor sequences come from a human donor who was the organ donor for an intestinal transplant. CDR3s include the opening cysteine and the closing phenylalanine or tryptophan. A D gene is named only where the DNA matches it firmly. The listing skips clone size in some rows; elsewhere it reads once, few, many or a size class.

v_gene: TRBV11-2; len: 15; d_gene: NA; abundance: NA; j_gene: TRBJ1-5; CDR3nt: TGTGCCAGCAGCTTACTGGCAGGGGTGAATCAGCCCCAGCATTTT; CDR3aa: CASSLLAGVNQPQHF
v_gene: TRBV2; len: 13; d_gene: NA; abundance: NA; j_gene: TRBJ2-5; CDR3nt: TGTGCCAGCGTGAAAAGCACCAAAGAGACCCAGTACTTC; CDR3aa: CASVKSTKETQYF
v_gene: TRBV4-1; len: 14; d_gene: TRBD1; abundance: NA; j_gene: TRBJ1-5; CDR3nt: TGCGCCAGCAGCCGACAGGGTTCCCTTCAGCCCCAGCATTTT; CDR3aa: CASSRQGSLQPQHF
v_gene: TRBV11-2; len: 14; d_gene: NA; abundance: NA; j_gene: TRBJ1-6; CDR3nt: TGTGCCAGCACCAGTTATGAGTATAATTCACCCCTCCACTTT; CDR3aa: CASTSYEYNSPLHF
v_gene: TRBV13; len: 15; d_gene: NA; abundance: NA; j_gene: TRBJ2-5; CDR3nt: TGTGCCAGCAGCCCGGGATCCGAGGGGCAAGAGACCCAGTACTTC; CDR3aa: CASSPGSEGQETQYF
v_gene: TRBV4-2; len: 18; d_gene: NA; abundance: few; j_gene: TRBJ2-3; CDR3nt: TGTGCCAGCAGCCAATCCCCCCGGGGGTTAGCCTCGAGGGATACGCAGTATTTT; CDR3aa: CASSQSPRGLASRDTQYF
v_gene: TRBV10-3; len: 17; d_gene: TRBD2; abundance: NA; j_gene: TRBJ2-1; CDR3nt: TGTGCCATCAGTGAGTCGACGGGTCTTCTAGCGGACAATGAGCAGTTCTTC; CDR3aa: CAISESTGLLADNEQFF
v_gene: TRBV7-2; len: 13; d_gene: NA; abundance: NA; j_gene: TRBJ2-3; CDR3nt: TGTGCCAGCAGCTTTAGCGGCACAGATACGCAGTATTTT; CDR3aa: CASSFSGTDTQYF
v_gene: TRBV19; len: 13; d_gene: NA; abundance: few; j_gene: TRBJ2-2; CDR3nt: TGTGCCAGTAGACGGGGAGAAACCGGGGAGCTGTTTTTT; CDR3aa: CASRRGETGELFF
v_gene: TRBV19; len: 13; d_gene: NA; abundance: NA; j_gene: TRBJ2-3; CDR3nt: TGTGCCAGTAGTCTAGGGGTTTCGGATACGCAGTATTTT; CDR3aa: CASSLGVSDTQYF
v_gene: TRBV27; len: 17; d_gene: NA; abundance: NA; j_gene: TRBJ2-3; CDR3nt: TGTGCCAGCAGTTTATCGATAGGGTTGGGCCTCACAGATACGCAGTATTTT; CDR3aa: CASSLSIGLGLTDTQYF
v_gene: TRBV7-3; len: 13; d_gene: TRBD2; abundance: NA; j_gene: TRBJ2-5; CDR3nt: TGTGCCAGCAGCTCGGGACTAGCGGAGACCCAGTACTTC; CDR3aa: CASSSGLAETQYF
v_gene: TRBV6-1; len: 14; d_gene: NA; abundance: few; j_gene: TRBJ1-2; CDR3nt: TGTGCCAGCAGTGAAAATCGGGGGGCGGGTGGCTACACCTTC; CDR3aa: CASSENRGAGGYTF
v_gene: TRBV5-1; len: 15; d_gene: NA; abundance: NA; j_gene: TRBJ1-5; CDR3nt: TGCGCCCCAGAAGGGAGGGGGGAGAGCAATCAGCCCCAGCATTTT; CDR3aa: CAPEGRGESNQPQHF
v_gene: TRBV2; len: 16; d_gene: TRBD1; abundance: NA; j_gene: TRBJ2-7; CDR3nt: TGTGCCAGCAGGGACTATCCGGGACAGGGGGCTAACGAGCAGTACTTC; CDR3aa: CASRDYPGQGANEQYF
v_gene: TRBV6-5; len: 15; d_gene: TRBD2; abundance: NA; j_gene: TRBJ2-1; CDR3nt: TGTGCCAGCAGCCTCGGCTCAAGCGGGGGGAATGAGCAGTTCTTC; CDR3aa: CASSLGSSGGNEQFF
v_gene: TRBV30; len: 14; d_gene: NA; abundance: NA; j_gene: TRBJ2-7; CDR3nt: TGTGCCTGGAGTGTGGGGGCAGGGATCTACGAGCAGTACTTC; CDR3aa: CAWSVGAGIYEQYF
v_gene: TRBV19; len: 17; d_gene: TRBD1; abundance: NA; j_gene: TRBJ1-1; CDR3nt: TGTGCCAGTAGCAGCCCGGGCAGACAGGGCACGAACACTGAAGCTTTCTTT; CDR3aa: CASSSPGRQGTNTEAFF
v_gene: TRBV19; len: 15; d_gene: NA; abundance: once; j_gene: TRBJ1-2; CDR3nt: TGTGCCAGTAGCCTCCGCAGGGAGGATCGCTATGGCTACACCTTC; CDR3aa: CASSLRREDRYGYTF
v_gene: TRBV5-5; len: 13; d_gene: TRBD2; abundance: NA; j_gene: TRBJ2-1; CDR3nt: TGTGCCAGCAGCGTGACTAGCGTCAATGAGCAGTTCTTC; CDR3aa: CASSVTSVNEQFF
v_gene: TRBV5-1; len: 16; d_gene: NA; abundance: NA; j_gene: TRBJ2-7; CDR3nt: TGCGCCAGCACCGCGGAGGTTTGGGAGGCCTCCTACGAGCAGTACTTC; CDR3aa: CASTAEVWEASYEQYF
v_gene: TRBV5-1; len: 12; d_gene: NA; abundance: few; j_gene: TRBJ2-7; CDR3nt: TGCGCCAGCAGCTTGGGCGGCTACGAGCAGTACTTC; CDR3aa: CASSLGGYEQYF
v_gene: TRBV11-2; len: 15; d_gene: TRBD1; abundance: NA; j_gene: TRBJ1-5; CDR3nt: TGTGCCAGCAGCTTACCCGGGACAGCGAATCAGCCCCAGCATTTT; CDR3aa: CASSLPGTANQPQHF
v_gene: TRBV6-5; len: 16; d_gene: NA; abundance: NA; j_gene: TRBJ1-4; CDR3nt: TGTGCCAGCAGTTACTTGAGGGATATCGGCGATGAAAAACTGTTTTTT; CDR3aa: CASSYLRDIGDEKLFF
v_gene: TRBV19; len: 17; d_gene: TRBD1; abundance: NA; j_gene: TRBJ1-6; CDR3nt: TGTGCCAGTAGTAAACCGGACAGGGTGAGTGGCAATTCACCCCTCCACTTT; CDR3aa: CASSKPDRVSGNSPLHF
v_gene: TRBV5-4; len: 15; d_gene: NA; abundance: few; j_gene: TRBJ1-2; CDR3nt: TGTGCCAGCAGCTCGGGCCTGGACGGCCTCTATGGCTACACCTTC; CDR3aa: CASSSGLDGLYGYTF
v_gene: TRBV6-5; len: 15; d_gene: NA; abundance: NA; j_gene: TRBJ2-1; CDR3nt: TGTGCCAGCGCTCGGGTCCGGAGCTCCTACAATGAGCAGTTCTTC; CDR3aa: CASARVRSSYNEQFF
v_gene: TRBV5-1; len: 12; d_gene: NA; abundance: NA; j_gene: TRBJ2-5; CDR3nt: TGCGCCAGCAGACAGGGTTCGGAGACCCAGTACTTC; CDR3aa: CASRQGSETQYF
v_gene: TRBV7-8; len: 17; d_gene: NA; abundance: NA; j_gene: TRBJ2-1; CDR3nt: TGTGCCAGCAGCTTAGCCGCGTTACACAGGAAATACAATGAGCAGTTCTTC; CDR3aa: CASSLAALHRKYNEQFF
v_gene: TRBV9; len: 14; d_gene: NA; abundance: NA; j_gene: TRBJ2-1; CDR3nt: TGTGCCAGCAGCGTAGGCAGAGCCTACAATGAGCAGTTCTTC; CDR3aa: CASSVGRAYNEQFF
v_gene: TRBV21-1; len: 14; d_gene: NA; abundance: few; j_gene: TRBJ2-7; CDR3nt: TGTGCCAGCAATTGGCGGGACATATCCTACGAGCAGTACTTC; CDR3aa: CASNWRDISYEQYF
v_gene: TRBV19; len: 16; d_gene: NA; abundance: NA; j_gene: TRBJ2-1; CDR3nt: TGTGCCAGTAGTATAGGCAGGGGCCTCGTATACAATGAGCAGTTCTTC; CDR3aa: CASSIGRGLVYNEQFF
v_gene: TRBV19; len: 13; d_gene: NA; abundance: NA; j_gene: TRBJ1-1; CDR3nt: TGTGCCAGTAGTGAAACTCGTTGGTCTGAAGCTTTCTTT; CDR3aa: CASSETRWSEAFF
v_gene: TRBV30; len: 15; d_gene: NA; abundance: NA; j_gene: TRBJ1-1; CDR3nt: TGTGCCTGGAGTGCCGTTACAGGGAGGTCCACTGAAGCTTTCTTT; CDR3aa: CAWSAVTGRSTEAFF
v_gene: TRBV7-8; len: 16; d_gene: TRBD2; abundance: NA; j_gene: TRBJ2-7; CDR3nt: TGTGCCAGCAGCTACAGCCTCTCTAGCGGGACTTACGAGCAGTACTTC; CDR3aa: CASSYSLSSGTYEQYF